These T cell receptor beta chains were read from a single sample in a study of identical twins. In TCRdb, the 5' RACE reads were re-called with MiXCR into one record per CDR3 protein. This sample has some 500,000 distinct CDR3 sequences; around a tenth occur once, and the top ten carry more than 2.5%. This same sample was also part of a study on yellow fever vaccine responses in identical twins.

Sample: PBMCs. The origin of the receptors is a woman aged 18-29 years in good health. Both conserved end residues are part of each CDR3. A clone size is listed for some rows: how often the clone was seen (once, few, many), or a class if it is expanded.

TRBV9	TRBJ2-1	few	CASSVDSGPISYNEQFF
TRBV12-3/TRBV12-4	TRBJ2-6	few	CASRHTGANVLTF
TRBV7-6	TRBJ2-7	.	CASSPGLFSYEQYF
TRBV28	TRBJ1-5	few	CASSGGQGANQPQHF
TRBV4-1	TRBJ2-7	.	CASSQATTASDRQYF
TRBV6-1	TRBJ2-7	few	CASSEALRDRVFF
TRBV3-1	TRBJ2-5	many	CASSQVRGQETQYF
TRBV29-1	TRBJ2-1	few	CSVAPSGGIQFF
TRBV4-2	TRBJ2-3	few	CASSQDGTITDTQYF
TRBV20-1	TRBJ1-1	many	CSAQDIVNTEAFF
TRBV20-1	TRBJ1-2	.	CSAGVGTGANYGYTF
TRBV20-1	TRBJ2-7	.	CSALRGGPPYEQYF
TRBV20-1	TRBJ2-7	.	CSARDVDHSYEQYF
TRBV2	TRBJ2-3	many	CASRRTETTDTQYF
TRBV6-1	TRBJ2-1	many	CASSGLQGNEQFF